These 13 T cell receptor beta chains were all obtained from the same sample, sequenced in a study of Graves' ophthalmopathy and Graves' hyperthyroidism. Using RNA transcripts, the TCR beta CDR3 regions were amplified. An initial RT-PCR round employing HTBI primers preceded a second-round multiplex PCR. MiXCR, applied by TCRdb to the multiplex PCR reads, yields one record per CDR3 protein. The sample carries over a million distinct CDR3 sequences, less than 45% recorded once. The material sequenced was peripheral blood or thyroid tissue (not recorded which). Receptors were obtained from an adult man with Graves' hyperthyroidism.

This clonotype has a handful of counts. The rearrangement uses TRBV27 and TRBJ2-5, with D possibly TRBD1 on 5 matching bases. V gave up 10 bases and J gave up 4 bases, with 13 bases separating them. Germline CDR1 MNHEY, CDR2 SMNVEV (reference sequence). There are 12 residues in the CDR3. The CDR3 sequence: CATQGVGETQYF. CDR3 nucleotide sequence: TGTGCCACCCAGGGTGTGGGAGAGACCCAGTACTTC.

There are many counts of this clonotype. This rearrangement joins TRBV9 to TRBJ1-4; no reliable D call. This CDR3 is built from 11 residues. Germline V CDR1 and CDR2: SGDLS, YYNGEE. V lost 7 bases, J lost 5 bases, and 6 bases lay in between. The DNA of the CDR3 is TGTGCCAGCGGACGGAATGAAAAACTGTTTTTT. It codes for CASGRNEKLFF. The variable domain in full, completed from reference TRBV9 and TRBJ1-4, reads DSGVTQTPKHLITATGQRVTLRCSPRSGDLSVYWYQQSLDQGLQFLIQYYNGEERAKGNILERFSAQQFPDLHSELNLSSLELGDSALYFCASGRNEKLFFGSGTQLSVL.

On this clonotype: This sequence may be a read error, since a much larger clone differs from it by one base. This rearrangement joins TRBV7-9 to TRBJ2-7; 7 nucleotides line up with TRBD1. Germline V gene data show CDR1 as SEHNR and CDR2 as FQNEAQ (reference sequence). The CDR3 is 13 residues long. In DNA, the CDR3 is TGTGCCACTCAGGGGGTCGCCTCCTGCGAGCAGTACTTC. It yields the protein CATQGVASCEQYF.

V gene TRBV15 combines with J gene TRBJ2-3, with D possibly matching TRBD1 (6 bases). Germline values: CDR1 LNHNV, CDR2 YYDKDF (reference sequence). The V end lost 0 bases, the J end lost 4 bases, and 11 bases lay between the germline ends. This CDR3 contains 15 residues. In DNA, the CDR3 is TGTGCCACCAGCAGAGACTGGGACAATGCAGATACGCAGTATTTT. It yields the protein CATSRDWDNADTQYF.

CDR3 DNA: TGTGCCAGCATCTCAGGGGCCTACGAGCAGTACTTC. Amino acid sequence: CASISGAYEQYF. The chain employs TRBV6-5 and TRBJ2-7, with D perhaps TRBD1 (6 bases). The CDR3 has 12 amino acids. Trimming shortened V by 7 bases and J by 2 bases, and 9 bases separated the two germline ends. Germline assignment: CDR1 MNHEY and CDR2 SVGAGI.

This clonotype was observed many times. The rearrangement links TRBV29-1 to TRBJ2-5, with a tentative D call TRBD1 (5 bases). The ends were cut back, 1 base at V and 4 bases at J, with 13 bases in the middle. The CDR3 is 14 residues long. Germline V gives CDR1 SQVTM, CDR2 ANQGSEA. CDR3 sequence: CSVEAQGRGETQYF. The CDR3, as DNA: TGCAGCGTTGAAGCTCAGGGCCGTGGAGAGACCCAGTACTTC.

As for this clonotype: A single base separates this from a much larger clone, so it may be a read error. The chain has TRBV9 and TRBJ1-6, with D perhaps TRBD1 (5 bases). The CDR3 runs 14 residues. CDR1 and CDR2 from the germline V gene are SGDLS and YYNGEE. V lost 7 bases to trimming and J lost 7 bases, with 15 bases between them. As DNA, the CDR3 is TGTGCCAGCGGCCTCCGCGGGACGAATTCACCCCTCCACTTT. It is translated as CASGLRGTNSPLHF.

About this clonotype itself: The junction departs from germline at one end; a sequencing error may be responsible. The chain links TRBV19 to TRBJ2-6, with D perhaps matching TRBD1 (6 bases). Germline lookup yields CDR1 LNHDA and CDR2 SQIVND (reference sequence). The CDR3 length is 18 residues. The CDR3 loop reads CASSTLKGQSHGANVLTF. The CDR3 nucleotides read TGTGCCAGTAGTACCTTGAAAGGACAGAGCCATGGGGCCAACGTCCTGACCTTC.

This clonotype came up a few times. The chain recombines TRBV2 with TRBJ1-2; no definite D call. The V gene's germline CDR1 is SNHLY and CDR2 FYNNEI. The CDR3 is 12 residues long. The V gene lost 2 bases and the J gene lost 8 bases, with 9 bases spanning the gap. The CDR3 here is CASSENEPGYTF. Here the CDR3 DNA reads TGTGCCAGCAGTGAAAACGAGCCGGGCTACACCTTC.

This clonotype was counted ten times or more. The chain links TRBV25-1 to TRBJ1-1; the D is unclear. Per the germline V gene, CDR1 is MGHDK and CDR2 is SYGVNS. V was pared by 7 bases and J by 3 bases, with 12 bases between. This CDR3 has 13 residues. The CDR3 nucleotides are TGTGCCAGCAACCGGGTTGAGGACACTGAAGCTTTCTTT. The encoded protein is CASNRVEDTEAFF. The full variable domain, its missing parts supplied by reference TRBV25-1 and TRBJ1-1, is EADIYQTPRYLVIGTGKKITLECSQTMGHDKMYWYQQDPGMELHLIHYSYGVNSTEKGDLSSESTVSRIRTEHFPLTLESARPSHTSQYLCASNRVEDTEAFFGQGTRLTVV.

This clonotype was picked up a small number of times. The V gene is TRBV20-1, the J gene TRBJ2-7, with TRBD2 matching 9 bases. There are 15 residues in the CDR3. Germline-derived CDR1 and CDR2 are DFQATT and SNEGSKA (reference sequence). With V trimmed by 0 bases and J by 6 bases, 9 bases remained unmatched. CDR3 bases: TGCAGTGCTAGAGATCTGGCGGGAGGGCCCAGCGAGCAGTACTTC. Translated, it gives CSARDLAGGPSEQYF.

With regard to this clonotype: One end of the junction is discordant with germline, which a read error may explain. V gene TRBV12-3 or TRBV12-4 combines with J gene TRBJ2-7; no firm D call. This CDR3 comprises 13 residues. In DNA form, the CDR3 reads TGTGCCAGAAGTTTGGTCAGCCTCTACGAGCAGTACTTC. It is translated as CARSLVSLYEQYF.

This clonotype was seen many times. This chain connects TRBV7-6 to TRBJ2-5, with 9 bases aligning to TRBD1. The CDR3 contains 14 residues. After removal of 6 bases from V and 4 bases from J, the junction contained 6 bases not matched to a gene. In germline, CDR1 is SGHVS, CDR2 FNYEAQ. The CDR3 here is CASRKDRGGETQYF. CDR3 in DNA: TGTGCCAGCAGAAAGGACAGGGGAGGAGAGACCCAGTACTTC. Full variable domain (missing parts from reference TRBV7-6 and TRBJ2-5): GAGVSQSPRYKVTKRGQDVALRCDPISGHVSLYWYRQALGQGPEFLTYFNYEAQQDKSGLPNDRFSAERPEGSISTLTIQRTEQRDSAMYRCASRKDRGGETQYFGPGTRLLVL.